These 32 T cell receptor beta chains were all obtained from the same sample, sequenced in a study of CD8 T cells in ankylosing spondylitis. Study-wide results and caveats: A TCR beta motif of about eight highly homologous variants appeared characteristic of ankylosing spondylitis blood.

No antigen is known for these receptors. TCRdb re-called the 5' RACE reads with MiXCR, one entry per CDR3 protein. Counted here are 700,000 to 1,000,000 distinct CDR3 sequences, about 11% occurring once; the ten biggest clones make up 0.51%. The sequencing input was blood, either unsorted or a sorted T cell fraction (not recorded which). Receptors originate from a male donor with ankylosing spondylitis.

The CDR3 protein is CASSYSIRGGGARIGRAFF. The CDR3 DNA follows: TGTGCCAGCAGTTACTCGATCCGTGGGGGGGGGGCGCGAATAGGTAGAGCTTTCTTT. This chain uses TRBV6-5 with TRBJ1-1, with D maybe TRBD1 (6 bases). The germline V gene has CDR1 MNHEY and CDR2 SVGAGI. V lost 0 bases and J lost 10, with 30 bases in between. CDR3 length equals 19 residues.

This clonotype was seen more than once but under ten times. The chain recombines TRBV5-1 with TRBJ2-1; the match to TRBD2 covers 7 bases. After removal of 1 base from V and 7 bases from J, the junction contained 5 bases not matched to a gene. The CDR3 runs 14 residues. Germline V gene lookup returns CDR1 SGHRS and CDR2 YFSETQ. As DNA, the CDR3 is TGCGCCAGCAGCTTGCCGGGGGGTACTAATGAGCAGTTCTTC. Protein: CASSLPGGTNEQFF.

This clonotype has a handful of counts. CDR3 in DNA: TGTGCCAGCAGTTACGATGGTCCCGCCTCCTACGAGCAGTACTTC. Amino acids: CASSYDGPASYEQYF. The genes are TRBV6-2 or TRBV6-3 and TRBJ2-7; D gene ambiguous. The V end was cut by 2 bases, the J end by 0 bases, with 11 bases between. The length of the CDR3 is 15 residues. The V gene's germline CDR1 is MNHEY and CDR2 SVGEGT.

J is TRBJ2-1 and V is TRBV6-2 or TRBV6-3; 14 nucleotides line up with TRBD2. V trimming: 5 bases; J trimming: 8 bases; junction bases outside the gene matches: 5. The CDR3 runs to 15 residues. Per germline, CDR1 MNHEY and CDR2 SVGEGT. The CDR3 here is CASSTGTSGSDEQFF. The DNA for the CDR3 is TGTGCCAGCAGTACCGGGACTAGCGGGAGTGATGAGCAGTTCTTC.

This clonotype was observed a few times. The chain uses TRBV12-3 or TRBV12-4 and TRBJ1-1; D is possibly TRBD1 (5 bases). V lost 3 bases and J lost 11, with 13 bases in between. The CDR3 contains 12 residues. In DNA, the CDR3 is TGTGCCAGCAGTTTCGGGGGGATCGGGGCTTTCTTT. Translating gives CASSFGGIGAFF.

The chain uses TRBV6-1 and TRBJ1-1; D gene ambiguous. The CDR3 consists of 14 residues. Per germline, CDR1 MNHNS and CDR2 SASEGT. Trimming stripped 3 bases from V and 2 bases from J, with 10 bases between. CDR3 amino acids: CASSDFQGNTEAFF. The DNA for the CDR3 is TGTGCCAGCAGTGACTTTCAAGGAAACACTGAAGCTTTCTTT.

This clonotype was recorded a few times. V and J are TRBV29-1 and TRBJ1-1; D is possibly TRBD1 (5 bases). The CDR3 contains 12 residues. Between the trimmed V and J ends, which lost 5 bases and 3 bases, there was a span of 10 bases. Germline-derived CDR1 and CDR2 are SQVTM and ANQGSEA. The CDR3 bases are TGCAGCGTTAGAGACAGTTACACTGAAGCTTTCTTT. Residues: CSVRDSYTEAFF.

The chain employs TRBV20-1 and TRBJ1-1; tentatively, D is TRBD1 (6 bases). Germline V lookup: CDR1 DFQATT, CDR2 SNEGSKA (reference sequence). CDR3 length equals 12 residues. Trimming cost V 2 bases and J 9 bases, with 13 bases left between them. DNA for the CDR3: TGCAGTGCTAGAAGGGGGGCGGAACAAGCTTTCTTT. It translates to CSARRGAEQAFF.

This clonotype was recorded at least ten times. The rearrangement joins TRBV20-1 to TRBJ2-1; D is perhaps TRBD2 (6 bases). V was cut by 5 bases and J by 7 bases, with 18 bases left in between. Germline-derived CDR1 and CDR2 are DFQATT and SNEGSKA (reference sequence). CDR3 length: 14 residues. CDR3 in amino acids: CSAHIGGRKNEQFF. CDR3 nucleotide sequence: TGCAGTGCTCACATCGGTGGGAGGAAGAATGAGCAGTTCTTC.

The rearrangement uses TRBV20-1 and TRBJ1-5, with unresolved D. The CDR3 is made up of 13 amino acids. Trimming took 1 base from V and 2 from J, leaving 6 bases between them. Germline CDR1 DFQATT, CDR2 SNEGSKA (reference sequence). The CDR3 protein is CSARADGNQPQHF. In DNA form, the CDR3 reads TGCAGTGCTAGAGCCGACGGCAATCAGCCCCAGCATTTT.

This clonotype was detected many times. This chain joins TRBV20-1 and TRBJ1-1; no firm D call. This CDR3 is built from 12 residues. Germline CDR1 reads DFQATT; CDR2 reads SNEGSKA (reference sequence). V lost 6 bases to trimming and J lost 1 base, with 9 bases between them. This CDR3 reads CSAFPGNTEAFF. The DNA of the CDR3 is TGCAGTGCATTCCCGGGGAACACTGAAGCTTTCTTT.

This clonotype has ten or more counts. The chain links TRBV20-1 to TRBJ1-2; 7 positions match TRBD1. The CDR3 totals 15 residues. Germline V lookup: CDR1 DFQATT, CDR2 SNEGSKA (reference sequence). With 4 bases clipped from V and 4 bases from J, the junction kept 12 bases outside the gene matches. This chain's CDR3 is CSATGLGGAGYGYTF. The DNA of the CDR3 is TGCAGTGCTACAGGTTTAGGGGGCGCGGGCTATGGCTACACCTTC.

The sample holds many counts of this clonotype. V usage is TRBV20-1 and J usage is TRBJ2-5; D gene unclear. V lost 3 bases, J lost 4 bases, and 6 bases lay in between. In germline, CDR1 is DFQATT, CDR2 SNEGSKA (reference sequence). CDR3 size: 11 residues. The chain's CDR3 is CSASSRETQYF. The CDR3 DNA reads TGCAGTGCTAGTTCCCGAGAGACCCAGTACTTC.

The rearrangement links TRBV24-1 to TRBJ2-1; TRBD2 is a possible D gene (6 bases). V was clipped by 9 bases and J by 8 bases, with 16 bases between them. Germline CDR1 and CDR2: KGHDR and SFDVKD. The CDR3 loop spans 13 amino acids. The CDR3 spells CATGTLDGDEQFF. The CDR3 DNA sequence: TGTGCCACCGGGACTCTGGATGGGGATGAGCAGTTCTTC.

This chain links TRBV20-1 with TRBJ1-1, with D perhaps TRBD1 (5 bases). Trimming removed 4 bases from V and 4 bases from J, with 16 bases in between. The CDR3 has 14 residues. Germline CDR1 and CDR2: DFQATT and SNEGSKA (reference sequence). CDR3 nucleotide sequence: TGCAGTGCTACGCCGATGGGGGTGAGCACTGAAGCTTTCTTT. Protein: CSATPMGVSTEAFF.

This clonotype came up a few times. Here the CDR3 DNA reads TGTGCCACCAGTGAGACGACTAGCGGGAGCTCAGAGACCCAGTACTTC. Protein sequence: CATSETTSGSSETQYF. This sequence joins TRBV24-1 and TRBJ2-5; 12 nucleotides line up with TRBD2. CDR1 and CDR2 from the germline V gene are KGHDR and SFDVKD. V was clipped by 4 bases and J by 4 bases; unmatched bases: 6. This CDR3 contains 16 residues.

This clonotype showed up many times. V gene TRBV28 combines with J gene TRBJ2-7, with 11 bases that match TRBD1. The CDR3 is 14 amino acids. The germline V gene encodes CDR1 MDHEN and CDR2 SYDVKM. The V gene end was trimmed by 5 bases and the J gene end by 2 bases; junction bases not matched to a gene: 2. CDR3 region: CASSGTGGPYEQYF. The CDR3, as DNA: TGTGCCAGCAGTGGGACAGGGGGGCCCTACGAGCAGTACTTC.

This clonotype turned up a few times. The chain joins TRBV7-2 to TRBJ2-6; TRBD1 is a possible D gene (5 bases). The germline V gene encodes CDR1 SGHTA and CDR2 FQGNSA. There are 14 residues in the CDR3. Between the trimmed V and J ends, which lost 6 bases and 2 bases, there was a span of 8 bases. The CDR3 sequence: CASRKQAGANVLTF. In DNA, the CDR3 is TGTGCCAGCAGAAAACAGGCTGGGGCCAACGTCCTGACTTTC.

The table lists this clonotype with many counts. The chain's CDR3 is CSATRVETEAFF. The CDR3 region has the DNA TGCAGCGCCACTAGGGTTGAGACTGAAGCTTTCTTT. The chain links TRBV20-1 to TRBJ1-1; no clear D gene. Germline-derived CDR1 and CDR2 are DFQATT and SNEGSKA (reference sequence). The CDR3 is 12 amino acids.

This clonotype was found a few times. V is TRBV2 and J is TRBJ2-7; the match to TRBD1 covers 9 bases. Unmatched junction bases numbered 5, after V lost 4 bases and J lost 4 bases. Per germline, CDR1 SNHLY and CDR2 FYNNEI. There are 14 residues in the CDR3. This CDR3 is CASSAGTGRYEQYF. The CDR3 DNA reads TGTGCCAGCAGTGCCGGGACAGGGCGGTACGAGCAGTACTTC.

By share, this clonotype ranks as medium-sized. This chain joins TRBV29-1 and TRBJ1-2, with unresolved D. CDR3 length equals 12 residues. The germline V gene has CDR1 SQVTM and CDR2 ANQGSEA. V was clipped by 6 bases and J by 6 bases, with 14 bases between them. This CDR3 reads CSVATLRDGYTF. For the CDR3, the DNA is TGCAGCGTAGCGACCCTCAGAGATGGCTACACCTTC. The full variable domain, with the rest looked up from reference TRBV29-1 and TRBJ1-2, is SAVISQKPSRDICQRGTSLTIQCQVDSQVTMMFWYRQQPGQSLTLIATANQGSEATYESGFVIDKFPISRPNLTFSTLTVSNMSPEDSSIYLCSVATLRDGYTFGSGTRLTVV.

V usage is TRBV6-2 or TRBV6-3 and J usage is TRBJ1-5; no firm D call. The CDR3 consists of 14 residues. V gave up 4 bases and J gave up 3 bases, with 10 bases separating them. Germline V CDR1 and CDR2: MNHEY, SVGEGT. The CDR3 DNA reads TGTGCCAGCAGTTCCTACAGACTCAATCAGCCCCAGCATTTT. As protein: CASSSYRLNQPQHF.

This clonotype was seen a handful of times. The genes are TRBV28 and TRBJ1-6; 8 bases fit TRBD1. J gave up 7 bases and V 6 bases, and 5 bases lay outside the gene matches. Looked up from germline, CDR1 is MDHEN and CDR2 is SYDVKM. CDR3 length: 14 residues. CDR3 nucleotide sequence: TGTGCCAGCAGCCCAGGGGGCACCAATTCACCCCTCCACTTT. Amino acid sequence: CASSPGGTNSPLHF.

This clonotype showed up just a few times. The chain has TRBV5-5 and TRBJ1-2; maybe TRBD1 (6 bases). This CDR3 comprises 15 residues. Trimming removed 2 bases from V and 4 bases from J, with 15 bases in between. Germline V gene data show CDR1 as SGHKS and CDR2 as YYEKEE (reference sequence). CDR3 loop: CASSFSPDSGYGYTF. Here the CDR3 DNA reads TGTGCCAGCAGCTTTTCCCCGGACAGTGGCTATGGCTACACCTTC.

The chain joins TRBV27 to TRBJ2-3; 12 bases line up with TRBD2. J was trimmed by 4 bases and V by 5 bases; bases with no gene match: 10. The CDR3 runs 17 residues. Per germline, CDR1 MNHEY and CDR2 SMNVEV (reference sequence). CDR3 in DNA: TGTGCCAGCAGTCGTCGGACTAGCGGGGCCTACCCAGATACGCAGTATTTT. Translating gives CASSRRTSGAYPDTQYF.

This clonotype was observed at least ten times. The CDR3 coding sequence is TGTGCCAGCAGCAGAGGGGGCGAGTACGAGCAGTACTTC. The encoded protein is CASSRGGEYEQYF. This chain joins TRBV5-4 and TRBJ2-7; 7 positions match TRBD1. Per the germline V gene, CDR1 is SGHNT and CDR2 is YYREEE (reference sequence). This CDR3 has 13 residues. V lost 4 bases to trimming and J lost 4 bases; unmatched junction nucleotides: 5. Full variable domain (missing parts from reference TRBV5-4 and TRBJ2-7): ETGVTQSPTHLIKTRGQQVTLRCSSQSGHNTVSWYQQALGQGPQFIFQYYREEENGRGNFPPRFSGLQFPNYSSELNVNALELDDSALYLCASSRGGEYEQYFGPGTRLTVT.

The chain uses TRBV12-3 or TRBV12-4 and TRBJ2-1; 11 bases fit TRBD2. The CDR3 covers 14 residues. The junction had 10 bases not matched to a gene; V was cut back by 6 bases and J by 12 bases. This CDR3 is CASRRRTSGRTQFF. For the CDR3, the DNA is TGTGCCAGCAGGAGGAGGACTAGCGGGCGGACGCAGTTCTTC.

This clonotype has a count of ten or more. The chain recombines TRBV28 with TRBJ2-3, with 8 bases matching TRBD2. The CDR3 covers 16 residues. CDR1 is MDHEN, CDR2 SYDVKM, per germline. The ends lost 2 bases at V and 0 bases at J; junction bases unmatched: 4. CDR3 region: CASSLGASGSTDTQYF. The CDR3 nucleotides read TGTGCCAGCAGTTTAGGGGCTAGCGGGAGCACAGATACGCAGTATTTT.

The chain is built from TRBV6-1 and TRBJ1-2; no definite D call. CDR1 is MNHNS, CDR2 SASEGT, per germline. Trimming took off 6 bases at V and 4 bases at J, with 12 bases between the two ends. CDR3 length: 13 residues. The CDR3 protein is CASRIYYGYGYTF. The CDR3 nucleotides read TGTGCCAGCAGAATATATTATGGCTATGGCTACACCTTC.

The chain carries TRBV7-2 and TRBJ2-5; D may be TRBD1 (6 bases). This CDR3 is 14 amino acids long. Germline lookup yields CDR1 SGHTA and CDR2 FQGNSA. The V end lost 4 bases, the J end lost 2 bases, and 11 bases lay between the germline ends. The CDR3 sequence: CASSWNRVQETQYF. CDR3 bases: TGTGCCAGCAGCTGGAACAGGGTTCAAGAGACCCAGTACTTC.

The rearrangement joins TRBV20-1 to TRBJ1-1; maybe TRBD1 (5 bases). V was shortened by 6 bases and J by 6 bases, with 14 bases between the two germline ends. The CDR3 has 12 residues. CDR1 and CDR2 from the germline V gene are DFQATT and SNEGSKA (reference sequence). CDR3 region: CSAAGGRAEAFF. DNA of the CDR3: TGCAGTGCCGCCGGGGGGAGAGCTGAAGCTTTCTTT.

This clonotype came up many times. The V call is TRBV7-3, the J call TRBJ2-3; 11 nucleotides match TRBD1. The V and J ends lost 6 bases and 7 bases, in that order; junction bases with no gene match: 6. Germline values: CDR1 SGHTA, CDR2 FQGTGA. CDR3 size: 14 residues. The CDR3 region is CASSSGQGANTQYF. CDR3 in DNA: TGTGCCAGCAGTTCCGGACAGGGGGCAAATACGCAGTATTTT.